Shown below are 16 T cell receptor beta chains from a single sample sequenced in a study of blood T cells in healthy people across ages. Together with a sample-barcoded 5' primer, a J-beta primer mix was included in a second PCR lasting about 6 to 11 cycles. TCRdb reprocessed the 5' RACE reads via MiXCR and lists one record per CDR3 protein. The sample carries hundreds of thousands of distinct CDR3 sequences, roughly 30% recorded once. The sample taken for sequencing was blood. The source of these receptors is an elderly woman in good health.

V usage is TRBV5-1 and J usage is TRBJ2-6; 8 bases align to TRBD2. J gave up 2 bases and V 0 bases, and 4 bases lay outside the gene matches. The CDR3 sequence is 17 residues long. Looked up from germline, CDR1 is SGHRS and CDR2 is YFSETQ. The DNA for the CDR3 is TGCGCCAGCAGCTTGGCCGGGGGGGGGCCTGGGGCCAACGTCCTGACTTTC. This codes for CASSLAGGGPGANVLTF.

The table lists this clonotype with a few counts. The rearrangement links TRBV2 to TRBJ2-3, with a tentative D call TRBD2 (6 bases). This CDR3 spans 15 amino acids. V shed 7 bases and J shed 1 base, with 15 bases lying between them. Per the germline V gene, CDR1 is SNHLY and CDR2 is FYNNEI. CDR3 region: CASKGDRRGTDTQYF. Here the CDR3 DNA reads TGTGCCAGCAAAGGGGACCGGAGGGGCACAGATACGCAGTATTTT.

Many counts were recorded for this clonotype. The chain carries TRBV29-1 and TRBJ2-5; D assignment may be TRBD1 or TRBD2 (6 bases each). The germline V gene has CDR1 SQVTM and CDR2 ANQGSEA. V lost 2 bases, J lost 11 bases, and 21 bases lay in between. The CDR3 sequence is 14 residues long. CDR3 coding DNA: TGCAGCGTTGAACTAGGGGGGATTGGGGCCCCGCAGTACTTC. Amino acid sequence: CSVELGGIGAPQYF.

The V gene is TRBV7-2, the J gene TRBJ1-1; D is unclear. Trimming took off 6 bases at V and 7 bases at J, with 12 bases between the two ends. Germline-derived CDR1 and CDR2 are SGHTA and FQGNSA. This CDR3 region has 12 residues. CDR3 sequence reads: CASSVQNVEAFF. Written as DNA, the CDR3 is TGTGCCAGCAGTGTACAGAATGTTGAAGCTTTCTTT.

This clonotype appeared a few times. One end of the junction is discordant with germline, which a read error may explain. The V gene is TRBV27, the J gene TRBJ2-2; unclear D gene. Germline CDR1 and CDR2: MNHEY and SMNVEV (reference sequence). CDR3 length: 15 residues. CDR3 DNA sequence: TGTGCCAGCAGTTTAAGCAGACCGAATACCGGGGAGCTGTTTTTT. Translating it yields CASSLSRPNTGELFF.

The sample holds many counts of this clonotype. This may stem from a read error, because a much larger clone lies one nucleotide away. This chain joins TRBV20-1 and TRBJ2-1, with 8 nucleotides matching TRBD2. After removal of 5 bases from V and 0 bases from J, the junction contained 0 bases not matched to a gene. Germline assignment: CDR1 DFQATT and CDR2 SNEGSKA (reference sequence). This CDR3 is 13 amino acids long. Here the CDR3 reads CSAGTSSYNEQFF. The DNA of the CDR3 is TGCAGTGCTGGGACTAGCTCCTACAATGAGCAGTTCTTC.

The rearrangement joins TRBV7-3 to TRBJ2-1; D is possibly TRBD1 (6 bases). With 3 bases removed from V and 5 bases from J, the gap between germline ends came to 17 bases. CDR1 and CDR2 from the germline V gene are SGHTA and FQGTGA. This CDR3 region has 16 residues. The CDR3 here is CASSFGGAGTDNEQFF. The CDR3 DNA follows: TGTGCCAGCAGCTTTGGGGGCGCGGGCACCGACAATGAGCAGTTCTTC.

This clonotype was detected once. The junction differs from germline at one of its ends, possibly a read error. This chain joins TRBV20-1 and TRBJ2-7; 8 positions match TRBD2. Germline CDR1 DFQATT, CDR2 SNEGSKA (reference sequence). CDR3 length: 12 amino acids. CDR3 sequence reads: CSARSGGNERYF. The CDR3 DNA reads as TGCAGTGCTAGGAGCGGGGGTAATGAGCGGTACTTC.

This clonotype was seen at least ten times. The CDR3 reads CASGDGTSEETQYF. CDR3 nucleotides: TGTGCTAGTGGTGATGGGACTAGCGAAGAGACCCAGTACTTC. This chain uses TRBV12-5 with TRBJ2-5, with 10 bases matching TRBD2. With 5 bases clipped from V and 3 bases from J, the junction kept 3 bases outside the gene matches. Germline assignment: CDR1 LGHNT and CDR2 FRNRAP. CDR3 length: 14 amino acids.

CDR3 sequence reads: CASSDSRGAGTEAFF. CDR3 nucleotides: TGTGCCAGCAGCGACAGCAGGGGGGCGGGCACTGAAGCTTTCTTT. The rearrangement joins TRBV9 to TRBJ1-1; 7 bases fit TRBD1. The CDR3 spans 15 residues. Germline CDR1 and CDR2: SGDLS and YYNGEE. Trimming took 3 bases from V and 4 from J; bases not matched to a gene: 9.

As DNA, the CDR3 is TGTGCCATCAGTGAGTCAACTAGCGGCTCCTACGAGCAGTACTTC. Translated: CAISESTSGSYEQYF. This chain uses TRBV10-3 with TRBJ2-7; 8 bases match TRBD2. Trimming took 0 bases from V and 0 from J; bases not matched to a gene: 1. The CDR3 sequence is 15 residues long. The germline CDR1 and CDR2 sequences are ENHRY and SYGVKD.

A note on this clonotype: A clone one base away is much larger, so this may be a read error. The CDR3 does not close with the conserved phenylalanine or tryptophan, likely indicating a read error. V is TRBV2 and J is TRBJ1-5; D call uncertain. Germline CDR1 SNHLY, CDR2 FYNNEI. The V end lost 6 bases, the J end lost 0 bases, and 9 bases lay between the germline ends. This CDR3 is built from 14 residues. The CDR3 sequence: CASRVSVSNQPQHL. The DNA for the CDR3 is TGTGCCAGCAGGGTTTCCGTTAGCAATCAGCCCCAGCATTTG.

This clonotype has at least ten counts. The rearrangement uses TRBV30 and TRBJ2-3; no reliable D call. CDR1 is GTSNPN, CDR2 SVGIG, per germline (reference sequence). Trimming took off 2 bases at V and 0 bases at J, with 0 bases between the two ends. This CDR3 spans 11 amino acids. CDR3 bases: TGTGCCTGGAGTAGCACAGATACGCAGTATTTT. Its translation: CAWSSTDTQYF.

This clonotype was detected many times. This chain connects TRBV5-1 to TRBJ2-1, with D possibly being TRBD1 (6 bases). Deletions cut 4 bases from V and 8 bases from J, with 19 bases between. Germline-derived CDR1 and CDR2 are SGHRS and YFSETQ. This CDR3 contains 15 residues. For the CDR3, the DNA is TGCGCCAGCAGCCTGACAGGAGCTGATTGGGATGAGCAGTTCTTC. Its translation: CASSLTGADWDEQFF.

The J gene is TRBJ2-3, the V gene TRBV20-1; 7 nucleotides agree with TRBD2. This CDR3 has 17 residues. Germline lookup yields CDR1 DFQATT and CDR2 SNEGSKA (reference sequence). J was trimmed by 1 base and V by 3 bases; bases with no gene match: 13. CDR3 residues: CSASPTLLAGGTDTQYF. DNA for the CDR3: TGCAGTGCTAGCCCTACCCTACTCGCGGGAGGCACAGATACGCAGTATTTT.

Ten or more counts support this clonotype. The chain couples TRBV11-1 to TRBJ2-3, with a tentative D call TRBD1 (5 bases). The V gene lost 3 bases and the J gene lost 0 bases, with 13 bases spanning the gap. The CDR3 spans 16 residues. From germline, CDR1 is SGHAT and CDR2 FQDESV (reference sequence). The chain's CDR3 is CASSFRQTASTDTQYF. As DNA, the CDR3 is TGTGCCAGCAGCTTCAGACAGACGGCTAGCACAGATACGCAGTATTTT.